Described below is a single T cell receptor beta chain sequence and its context. Its target antigen remains unknown. Base qualities are not provided; no much larger clone lies one nucleotide away. Each collaborating institution followed its own protocols to collect whole blood in K2EDTA tubes. For TCRbeta analysis, collaborators shipped samples as frozen whole blood, isolated PBMCs, or DNA extracted from either of those sample types. V is shortened by 5 bases, J by 0 bases, and the region joining them spans 11 bases. For CDR1 and CDR2, the germline V gene (reference sequence) lists LGHDT and YNNKEL. The CDR3 spans 14 residues, from the cysteine through the phenylalanine. The sequence is cut down to CDR3 DNA, 42 bases in frame from base 1. The sample is drawn from a study of blood T cell repertoires in COVID-19 (dated by TCRdb to the early 2020s). A note on the overall study: Samples covering the acute and convalescent phases of COVID-19 were provided by collaborators in the United States, Italy and Spain. The prospective study material was composed of cDNA or gDNA derived from T cells, B-cell-depleted T cells, or PBMCs. The dataset comprised deeply sampled blood TCRbeta repertoires from subjects exposed to, actively infected with, or recovered from COVID-19. A freely available public database, intended as a resource for researchers studying the immune response to SARS-CoV-2, is where the repertoires were released. Samples came from the ongoing ImmuneRACE study (first 160 participants) plus 1,254 subjects from 6 global collaborators. The sample metadata nearly always contained a de-identified subject ID, COVID-19 status, age in years and sex. Where available, HLA class I and class II types were obtained from metadata supplied by the sample provider rather than from assay-based typing.

TCRbeta CDR3 regions were amplified from genomic DNA using the immunoSEQ Assay, a bias-controlled multiplex PCR. The study's own analysis went as follows. Nucleated cell counts per sample were estimated from amplification of reference gene primers within the assay. To quantify the absolute abundance of each unique TCRbeta CDR3 rearrangement, sequence reads were collapsed and filtered. Productive Simpson clonality was computed per sample as the square root of Simpson's diversity index over productive rearrangements. TCRdb retrieved this table from immuneACCESS and kept in-frame rearrangements only. Not all clones are present; in checked studies, unresolved V genes account for under half, and no reason is known for the remainder. The DNA was the basis for D and trimming; V, J and clone size are from that table. The sample includes 40,000 to 65,000 clones, with 65% to 80% observed a single time. The ten largest clonotypes hold 15% of the sample.

The research as a whole found: How much clinical and demographic metadata was included differed by source and by participant, and the metadata was provided uncurated.

The origin of this receptor is a human donor with active or convalescent COVID-19. The donor label of this sample is uncertain. Here the chain combines TRBV3-1 (or the pseudogene TRBV3-2) and TRBJ2-7; the D gene lacks a confident call. The sequenced material came from peripheral blood. The CDR3 protein is CASSYGSSSYEQYF. The nucleotide sequence reads TGTGCCAGCAGCTACGGGTCGAGCTCCTACGAGCAGTACTTC.